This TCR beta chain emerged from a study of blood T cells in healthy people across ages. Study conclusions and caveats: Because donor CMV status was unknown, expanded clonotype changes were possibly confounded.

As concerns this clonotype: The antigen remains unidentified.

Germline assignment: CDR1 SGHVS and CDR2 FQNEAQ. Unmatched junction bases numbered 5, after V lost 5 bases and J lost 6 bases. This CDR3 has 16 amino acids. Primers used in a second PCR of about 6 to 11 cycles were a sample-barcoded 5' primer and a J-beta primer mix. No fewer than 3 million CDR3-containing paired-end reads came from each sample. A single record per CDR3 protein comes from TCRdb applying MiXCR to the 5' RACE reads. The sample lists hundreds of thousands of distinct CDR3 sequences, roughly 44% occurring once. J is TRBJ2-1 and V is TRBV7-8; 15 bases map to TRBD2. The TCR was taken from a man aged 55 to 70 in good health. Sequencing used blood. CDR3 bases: TGTGCCAGCAGCGTAGGACTAGCGGGGGGGCTCAATGAGCAGTTCTTC. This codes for CASSVGLAGGLNEQFF. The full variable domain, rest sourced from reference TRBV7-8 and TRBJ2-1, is GAGVSQSPRYKVAKRGQDVALRCDPISGHVSLFWYQQALGQGPEFLTYFQNEAQLDKSGLPSDRFFAERPEGSVSTLKIQRTQQEDSAVYLCASSVGLAGGLNEQFFGPGTRLTVL.